This is a list of T cell receptor beta chains from one sample in a study of radiotherapy plus CTLA-4 blockade in lung cancer. Only in-frame clones appear in the TCRdb table, and some are missing; sequencing was by immunoSEQ multiplex PCR. Of about 77,000 clones in the sample, roughly 70% were seen once. The material sequenced was peripheral blood, taken from a patient treated with radiotherapy plus ipilimumab. Source of these receptors: a human donor with non-small cell lung cancer whose response to radiotherapy plus ipilimumab could not be evaluated. CDR3s include the opening cysteine and the closing phenylalanine or tryptophan. The order of the fields is clone size, J gene, V gene, D gene, CDR3 DNA, CDR3 protein. A D gene is named only where the DNA matches it firmly. Clone size is not always given. Where it is, it says once, few, many or a class for expanded clones.

few	TRBJ1-1	TRBV5-4	TRBD1	TGTGCCAGCAGCTCGAAGACAGGGGTGGACACTGAAGCTTTCTTT	CASSSKTGVDTEAFF
few	TRBJ2-3	TRBV28	TRBD2	TGTGCCAGCAGTTTCGCTAGCGGGGGGTCCGGGACGCAGTATTTT	CASSFASGGSGTQYF
-	TRBJ2-2	TRBV7-9	-	TGTGCCAGCAGCCGACAGAACACCGGGGAGCTGTTTTTT	CASSRQNTGELFF
-	TRBJ2-5	TRBV10-2	-	TGCGCCAGATCGCAGACTGAGGGAGAGACCCAGTACTTC	CARSQTEGETQYF
-	TRBJ1-2	TRBV7-2	TRBD1	TGTGCCAGCAGCTTAGCGGGAGGACAGGCTAACTATGGCTACACCTTC	CASSLAGGQANYGYTF
-	TRBJ2-7	TRBV4-3	TRBD2	TGCGCCAGCAGCCAAGATGCGGGGGAAGGATCCTACGAGCAGTACTTC	CASSQDAGEGSYEQYF
-	TRBJ2-7	TRBV30	TRBD1	TGTGCCTGGAGTGTAGCAGGGGGCTACGAGCAGTACTTC	CAWSVAGGYEQYF
few	TRBJ1-2	TRBV4-1	-	TGCGCCAGCAGCCCCGGACAGCATGGCTACACCTTC	CASSPGQHGYTF
-	TRBJ1-2	TRBV4-1	-	TGCGCCAGCAGCCAAGATTGGGGGGTAGGTTATGGCTACACCTTC	CASSQDWGVGYGYTF
-	TRBJ2-3	TRBV5-1	TRBD2	TGCGCCAGCAGCTTGGGGATTCGGATGCGGGGGGGCAGCACAGATACGCAGTATTTT	CASSLGIRMRGGSTDTQYF